This TCR beta chain was recovered during a study of glioma-infiltrating T cells after dendritic cell vaccination. As for time point: after dendritic cell vaccination, including at tumor progression/relapse. The immunoSEQ assay amplified TCRB CDR3 from up to 2 ug DNA. Amplification used 60 V beta primers and 13 J beta primers. Data came from immunoSEQ multiplex PCR; TCRdb stores just in-frame clones and leaves some out. The table lists roughly 60,000 clones, approximately 89% of them singletons, with roughly 10% in the top ten. Germline V gene sequence: CDR1 SGHTA, CDR2 FQGNSA. This CDR3 comprises 14 residues. V was pared by 5 bases and J by 4 bases, with 13 bases between. The count of this clone is one.

The material sequenced was blood, taken after dendritic cell vaccination. The TCR was taken from a human donor with glioblastoma. V gene TRBV7-2 combines with J gene TRBJ2-3, with D unresolved. CDR3 region: CASSLPRLADTQYF. Written as DNA, the CDR3 is TGTGCCAGCAGCCTACCGAGATTAGCAGATACGCAGTATTTT. Combining the CDR3 with reference TRBV7-2 and TRBJ2-3 gives the whole variable domain GAGVSQSPSNKVTEKGKDVELRCDPISGHTALYWYRQSLGQGLEFLIYFQGNSAPDKSGLPSDRFSAERTGGSVSTLTIQRTQQEDSAVYLCASSLPRLADTQYFGPGTRLTVL.